Shown below are 6 T cell receptor beta chains from a single sample sequenced in a study of graft-versus-host responses after intestinal transplantation. Profiled with immunoSEQ multiplex PCR; TCRdb holds only in-frame clones, not every one. The table lists about 51,000 clones, about 95% of them singletons. The antigens of these receptors remain unknown. The material was unstimulated CD8+ T cells sorted from spleen or lymph node cells, obtained before transplant. These receptors were obtained from a human donor who was the organ donor for an intestinal transplant.

The chain has TRBV7-9 and TRBJ1-1, with 7 nucleotides matching TRBD1. V was pared by 5 bases and J by 2 bases, with 14 bases of the junction left unmatched. This CDR3 comprises 17 residues. Germline lookup yields CDR1 SEHNR and CDR2 FQNEAQ (reference sequence). CDR3 region: CASSPPRTGALNTEAFF. In nucleotides, the CDR3 is TGTGCCAGCAGCCCACCAAGGACAGGTGCCCTAAACACTGAAGCTTTCTTT. Filled out from reference TRBV7-9 and TRBJ1-1, the complete variable domain reads DTGVSQNPRHKITKRGQNVTFRCDPISEHNRLYWYRQTLGQGPEFLTYFQNEAQLEKSRLLSDRFSAERPKGSFSTLEIQRTEQGDSAMYLCASSPPRTGALNTEAFFGQGTRLTVV.

The rearrangement uses TRBV30 and TRBJ2-5; weak D call: TRBD1 (6 bases). Per germline, CDR1 GTSNPN and CDR2 SVGIG (reference sequence). The CDR3 totals 18 residues. Trimming shortened V by 1 base and J by 0 bases, and 21 bases separated the two germline ends. CDR3 in amino acids: CAWSGIFGTPMYQETQYF. The CDR3 DNA sequence: TGTGCCTGGAGTGGGATTTTTGGGACACCCATGTACCAAGAGACCCAGTACTTC.

The chain joins TRBV5-1 to TRBJ2-5, with 10 bases matching TRBD1. The V and J ends lost 2 bases and 3 bases, in that order; junction bases with no gene match: 4. The CDR3 has 15 residues. CDR1 is SGHRS and CDR2 is YFSETQ in the germline V gene. The CDR3 spells CASSLSGTGEETQYF. The CDR3 region has the DNA TGCGCCAGCAGCTTATCCGGGACAGGGGAAGAGACCCAGTACTTC.

The chain links TRBV28 to TRBJ1-1; possibly TRBD1 for D (5 bases). The CDR3 length is 13 residues. Germline values: CDR1 MDHEN, CDR2 SYDVKM. V lost 5 bases and J lost 3, with 10 bases in between. Written as DNA, the CDR3 is TGTGCCAGCAGTGCCCGAGGGGACACTGAAGCTTTCTTT. This gives the protein CASSARGDTEAFF.

The sample holds one count of this clone. V gene TRBV11-2 combines with J gene TRBJ1-4; no firm D call. From germline, CDR1 is SGHAT and CDR2 FQNNGV. The CDR3 loop spans 14 amino acids. V was clipped by 3 bases and J by 7 bases, with 12 bases between them. In DNA, the CDR3 is TGTGCCAGCAGCTTTCGAGCAGTTACTGAAAAACTGTTTTTT. Protein sequence: CASSFRAVTEKLFF.

This rearrangement joins TRBV4-1 to TRBJ1-1; unclear D gene. Trimming left V 4 bases short and J 11 bases short, with 14 bases between. Germline V gene lookup returns CDR1 MGHRA and CDR2 YSYEKL. The CDR3 extends over 12 amino acids. The CDR3 is CASSLLGSVAFF. In nucleotides, the CDR3 is TGCGCCAGCAGCCTCCTTGGCTCGGTCGCTTTCTTT.